This is a list of T cell receptor beta chains from one sample in a study of blood T cell repertoires in COVID-19. Profiled with immunoSEQ multiplex PCR; TCRdb holds only in-frame clones, not every one. Here the sample spans 70,000 to 75,000 clones, 79% being singletons. Specimen: peripheral blood. These TCRs come from a man aged 55-75 years with active or convalescent COVID-19. The CDR3 runs from the conserved cysteine through the conserved F or W. D genes are given only for firm matches. Clone size is not always given. Where it is, it says once, few, many or a class for expanded clones.

d_gene | j_gene | abundance | v_gene | CDR3aa | CDR3nt
TRBD1 | TRBJ1-2 | few | TRBV7-9 | CASSLMGQGANGYTF | TGTGCCAGCAGCTTAATGGGACAGGGGGCTAACGGCTACACCTTC
. | TRBJ1-2 | few | TRBV6-5 | CASSYSIQAYGYTF | TGTGCCAGCAGTTACTCGATACAGGCCTATGGCTACACCTTC
TRBD1 | TRBJ1-4 | . | TRBV30 | CAWSVGQGNEKLFF | TGTGCCTGGAGTGTTGGACAGGGAAATGAAAAACTGTTTTTT
TRBD1 | TRBJ2-1 | . | TRBV7-3 | CASSPRTGTVVNEQFF | TGTGCCAGCAGCCCCCGGACAGGCACTGTTGTCAATGAGCAGTTCTTC
. | TRBJ2-3 | . | TRBV10-3 | CAISQNPPADTQYF | TGTGCCATCAGCCAAAACCCCCCGGCAGATACGCAGTATTTT
TRBD2 | TRBJ2-5 | few | TRBV5-4 | CASSLLAGDQETQYF | TGTGCCAGCAGCTTGCTAGCGGGGGATCAAGAGACCCAGTACTTC
. | TRBJ2-7 | once | TRBV5-8 | CASSVHPGAEQYF | TGTGCCAGCAGCGTACACCCAGGGGCCGAGCAGTACTTC
TRBD1 | TRBJ2-6 | . | TRBV2 | CASSYVPGQGLSGANVLTF | TGTGCCAGCAGTTACGTCCCGGGACAGGGGCTCTCTGGGGCCAACGTCCTGACTTTC
TRBD1 | TRBJ2-1 | . | TRBV5-1 | CASSRLTGGQDNEQFF | TGCGCCAGCAGCCGACTGACAGGGGGCCAGGACAATGAGCAGTTCTTC
TRBD1 | TRBJ2-1 | . | TRBV15 | CATSSHRQGANEQFF | TGTGCCACCAGCTCCCACCGACAGGGGGCGAATGAGCAGTTCTTC
. | TRBJ1-1 | . | TRBV5-1 | CASSLTPGGDGNTEAFF | TGCGCCAGCAGCTTGACCCCCGGGGGAGACGGGAACACTGAAGCTTTCTTT
. | TRBJ1-1 | . | TRBV28 | CASSPPEGTEAFF | TGTGCCAGCAGTCCTCCCGAGGGCACTGAAGCTTTCTTT
. | TRBJ1-5 | . | TRBV6-5 | CASSLVGGQPQHF | TGTGCCAGCAGTCTGGTTGGGGGCCAGCCCCAGCATTTT
. | TRBJ2-5 | few | TRBV9 | CASSARLGQETQYF | TGTGCCAGCAGCGCCCGACTAGGACAAGAGACCCAGTACTTC
. | TRBJ2-3 | . | TRBV3-1/TRBV3-2 | CASSPSGDTQYF | TGTGCCAGCAGCCCAAGCGGGGATACGCAGTATTTT
TRBD1 | TRBJ1-5 | . | TRBV29-1 | CSVGQGSQPQHF | TGCAGCGTAGGACAGGGAAGTCAGCCCCAGCATTTT
TRBD1 | TRBJ1-6 | . | TRBV5-1 | CASRARQGADSPLHF | TGCGCCAGCAGGGCTAGACAGGGGGCTGATTCACCCCTCCACTTT
TRBD2 | TRBJ2-7 | . | TRBV5-6 | CASSLWSGGFYEQYF | TGTGCCAGCAGCTTGTGGTCGGGGGGGTTCTACGAGCAGTACTTC
. | TRBJ2-2 | . | TRBV4-1 | CASSQGRGNTGELFF | TGCGCCAGCAGCCAAGGAAGGGGGAACACCGGGGAGCTGTTTTTT
TRBD1 | TRBJ1-4 | . | TRBV29-1 | CSVRNRGSGEKLFF | TGCAGCGTGCGCAACAGGGGAAGTGGAGAAAAACTGTTTTTT
. | TRBJ2-5 | . | TRBV9 | CASSVGRSGLAEQETQYF | TGTGCCAGCAGCGTAGGTAGATCTGGGCTAGCTGAACAAGAGACCCAGTACTTC
TRBD1 | TRBJ2-2 | . | TRBV12-5 | CASTGVAGELFF | TGTGCTAGCACAGGGGTGGCCGGGGAGCTGTTTTTT
TRBD1 | TRBJ1-5 | . | TRBV28 | CASSLGGQKHQPQHF | TGTGCCAGCAGTCTGGGGGGACAGAAACATCAGCCCCAGCATTTT
TRBD1 | TRBJ1-1 | . | TRBV7-9 | CASSLAVGGRGHTEAFF | TGTGCCAGCAGCTTAGCTGTGGGGGGCAGGGGGCACACTGAAGCTTTCTTT
. | TRBJ2-1 | . | TRBV7-3 | CASSLDSSYNEQFF | TGTGCCAGCAGCTTAGACAGCTCCTACAATGAGCAGTTCTTC
. | TRBJ1-4 | . | TRBV28 | CATATGLAAEKLFF | TGTGCCACGGCGACAGGTCTGGCTGCTGAAAAACTGTTTTTT
TRBD2 | TRBJ2-2 | once | TRBV10-1 | CASSERGTKNTGELFF | TGCGCCAGCAGTGAGCGCGGGACTAAGAACACCGGGGAGCTGTTTTTT
TRBD1 | TRBJ2-7 | . | TRBV7-3 | CASSRDSSSYEQYF | TGTGCCAGCAGCCGGGACAGCTCCTCCTACGAGCAGTACTTC
. | TRBJ1-6 | . | TRBV5-1 | CASSLAGEGSPLHF | TGCGCCAGCAGCTTGGCAGGAGAGGGTTCACCCCTCCACTTT
TRBD1 | TRBJ1-4 | . | TRBV30 | CAWSRQGVDEKLFF | TGTGCCTGGAGCCGACAGGGGGTGGATGAAAAACTGTTTTTT
. | TRBJ2-5 | . | TRBV9 | CASSPTGGPETQYF | TGTGCCAGCAGCCCGACCGGGGGTCCAGAGACCCAGTACTTC
TRBD1 | TRBJ2-1 | . | TRBV15 | CATSRAPVGTGNNEQFF | TGTGCCACCAGCAGAGCCCCCGTGGGGACAGGGAACAATGAGCAGTTCTTC
TRBD1 | TRBJ2-3 | few | TRBV4-2 | CASSQEWDREPTDTQYF | TGTGCCAGCAGCCAAGAGTGGGACAGAGAGCCCACAGATACGCAGTATTTT